The T cell receptor beta chain under discussion was sequenced for a study of patients and donors after allogeneic stem cell transplantation. The CDR3 is 12 residues long. Using its own MiXCR run on the RT-PCR reads, TCRdb lists one record per CDR3 protein. The data hold about a million distinct CDR3 sequences, with roughly 17% observed a single time. This clonotype was recorded many times. Germline and junction disagree at one end, which may indicate a read error. The TCR originated in a human donor who was either an allogeneic HSCT recipient or a stem cell or donor lymphocyte infusion donor (not recorded which). It is not recorded whose cells these are; they may come from a transplant donor. The chain has TRBV12-3 or TRBV12-4 and TRBJ2-1; 7 nucleotides match TRBD1. The sample comprised blood, either unsorted or a sorted T cell fraction (not recorded which). The CDR3 DNA reads as TGTGCCAGCAGTTTGGGAGAAGGACAGGAAGCCTTC. The encoded protein is CASSLGEGQEAF.